This T cell receptor (beta chain) is from a study of cytomegalovirus exposure and HLA in healthy donors. The CDR3 consists of 11 residues. CDR1 and CDR2 from the germline V gene are DFQATT and SNEGSKA (reference sequence). The V end lost 6 bases, the J end lost 10 bases, and 13 bases lay between the germline ends. PCR employed 60 Vbeta and 13 Jbeta primers. The table came from immunoSEQ multiplex PCR; TCRdb's copy has only in-frame clones and leaves some out. The specimen's table records tens of thousands of clones. The genes are TRBV20-1 and TRBJ2-1; D is undetermined. The sequence derives from a female donor in good health and CMV-seronegative. The sequenced material came from PBMCs. The CDR3 DNA follows: TGCAGTGCGGAACGTGCGAGGGAGCAGTTCTTC. Its translation: CSAERAREQFF.